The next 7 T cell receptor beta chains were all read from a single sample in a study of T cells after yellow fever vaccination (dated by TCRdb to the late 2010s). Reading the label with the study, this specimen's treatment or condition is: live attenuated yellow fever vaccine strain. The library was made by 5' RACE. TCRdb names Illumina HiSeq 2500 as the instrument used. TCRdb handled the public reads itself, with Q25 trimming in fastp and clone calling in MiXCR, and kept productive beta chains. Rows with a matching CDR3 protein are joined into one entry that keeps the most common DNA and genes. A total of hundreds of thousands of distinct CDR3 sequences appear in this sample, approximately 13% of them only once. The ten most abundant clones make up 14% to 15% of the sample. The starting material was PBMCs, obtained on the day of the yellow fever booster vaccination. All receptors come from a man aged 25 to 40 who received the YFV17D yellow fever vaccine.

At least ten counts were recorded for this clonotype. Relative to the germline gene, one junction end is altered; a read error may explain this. CDR3 nucleotide sequence: TGCAGTGCCACCCCCTATCCCGGCGTATTC. It specifies CSATPYPGVF. The chain is built from TRBV20-1 and TRBJ2-1, with unresolved D. CDR3 length equals 10 residues. The V gene's germline CDR1 is DFQATT and CDR2 SNEGSKA (reference sequence).

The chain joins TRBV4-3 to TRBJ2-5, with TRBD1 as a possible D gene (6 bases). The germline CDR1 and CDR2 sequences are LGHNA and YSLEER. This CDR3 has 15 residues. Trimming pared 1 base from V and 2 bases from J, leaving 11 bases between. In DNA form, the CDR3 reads TGCGCCAGCAGCCAAGTACAGGGTGGGCAAGAGACCCAGTACTTC. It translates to CASSQVQGGQETQYF.

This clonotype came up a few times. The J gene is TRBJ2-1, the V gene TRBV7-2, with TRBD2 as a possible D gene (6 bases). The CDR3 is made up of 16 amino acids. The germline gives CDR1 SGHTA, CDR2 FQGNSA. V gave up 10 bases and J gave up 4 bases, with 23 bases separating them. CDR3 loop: CATKITGGGSYNEQFF. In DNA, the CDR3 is TGTGCCACCAAAATCACCGGGGGTGGCTCTTACAATGAGCAGTTCTTC.

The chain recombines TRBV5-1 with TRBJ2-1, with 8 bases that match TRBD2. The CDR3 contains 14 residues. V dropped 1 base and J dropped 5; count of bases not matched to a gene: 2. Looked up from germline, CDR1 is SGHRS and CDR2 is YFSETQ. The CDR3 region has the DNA TGCGCCAGCAGCTTGTTTAGCGGGAACAATGAGCAGTTCTTC. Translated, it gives CASSLFSGNNEQFF.

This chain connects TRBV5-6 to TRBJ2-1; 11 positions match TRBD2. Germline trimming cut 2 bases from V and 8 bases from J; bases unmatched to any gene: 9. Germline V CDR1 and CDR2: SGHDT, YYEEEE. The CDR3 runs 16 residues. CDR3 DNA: TGTGCCAGCAGCTTACGACTAGCGGGAAGGTTCGATGAGCAGTTCTTC. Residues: CASSLRLAGRFDEQFF.

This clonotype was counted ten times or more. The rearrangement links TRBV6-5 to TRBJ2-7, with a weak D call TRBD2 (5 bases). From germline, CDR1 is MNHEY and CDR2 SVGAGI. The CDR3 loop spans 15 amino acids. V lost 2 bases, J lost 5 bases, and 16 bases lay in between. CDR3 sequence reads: CASSYRTLFGHEQYF. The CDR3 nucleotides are TGTGCCAGCAGTTACAGGACTTTGTTTGGCCACGAGCAGTACTTC.

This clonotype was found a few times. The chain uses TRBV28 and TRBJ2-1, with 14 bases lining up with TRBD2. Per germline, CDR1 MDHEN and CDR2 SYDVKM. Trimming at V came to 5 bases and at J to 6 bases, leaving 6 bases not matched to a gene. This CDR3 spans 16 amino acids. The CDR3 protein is CASSPMGLAGANEQFF. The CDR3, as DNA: TGTGCCAGCAGTCCCATGGGACTAGCGGGAGCCAATGAGCAGTTCTTC.